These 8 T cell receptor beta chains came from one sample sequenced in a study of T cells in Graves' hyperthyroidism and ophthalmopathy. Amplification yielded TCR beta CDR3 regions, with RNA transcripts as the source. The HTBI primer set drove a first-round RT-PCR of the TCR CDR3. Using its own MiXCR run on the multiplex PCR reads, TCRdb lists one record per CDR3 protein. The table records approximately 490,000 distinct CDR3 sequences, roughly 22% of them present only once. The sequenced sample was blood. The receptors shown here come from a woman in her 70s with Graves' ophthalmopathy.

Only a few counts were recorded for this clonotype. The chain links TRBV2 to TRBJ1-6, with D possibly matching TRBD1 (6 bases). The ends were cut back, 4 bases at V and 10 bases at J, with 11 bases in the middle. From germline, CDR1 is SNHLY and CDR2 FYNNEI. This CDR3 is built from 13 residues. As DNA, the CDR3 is TGTGCCAGCAGTGTGTGGGGGCGGTCACCCCTCCACTTT. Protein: CASSVWGRSPLHF.

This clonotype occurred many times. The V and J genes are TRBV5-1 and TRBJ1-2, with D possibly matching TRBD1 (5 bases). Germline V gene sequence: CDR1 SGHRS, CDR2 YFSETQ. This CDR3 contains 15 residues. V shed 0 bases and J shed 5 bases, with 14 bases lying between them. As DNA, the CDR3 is TGCGCCAGCAGCTTGGGCGAAGGGACCTCTTATGGCTACACCTTC. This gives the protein CASSLGEGTSYGYTF.

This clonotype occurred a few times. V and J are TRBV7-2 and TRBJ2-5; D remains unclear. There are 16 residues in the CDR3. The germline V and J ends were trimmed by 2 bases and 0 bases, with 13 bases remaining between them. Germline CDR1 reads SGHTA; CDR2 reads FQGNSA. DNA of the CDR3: TGTGCCAGCAGCTTACGAGGCGCGGTAGACCAAGAGACCCAGTACTTC. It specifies CASSLRGAVDQETQYF.

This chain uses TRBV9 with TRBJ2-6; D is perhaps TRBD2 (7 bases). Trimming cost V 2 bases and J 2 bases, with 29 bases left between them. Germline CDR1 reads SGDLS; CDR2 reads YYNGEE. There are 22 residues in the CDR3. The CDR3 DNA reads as TGTGCCAGCAGCGTCGAAAGGGGGGGTACAGGAAAACGGGAGACTGGGGCCAACGTCCTGACTTTC. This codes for CASSVERGGTGKRETGANVLTF.

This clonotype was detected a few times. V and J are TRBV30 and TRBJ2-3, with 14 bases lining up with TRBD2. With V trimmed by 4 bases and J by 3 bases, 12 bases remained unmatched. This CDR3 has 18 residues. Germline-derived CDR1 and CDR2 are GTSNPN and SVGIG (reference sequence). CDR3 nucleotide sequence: TGTGCCTGGAAGATAGGCCGACTAGCGGGAGGGTTGACAGATACGCAGTATTTT. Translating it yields CAWKIGRLAGGLTDTQYF.

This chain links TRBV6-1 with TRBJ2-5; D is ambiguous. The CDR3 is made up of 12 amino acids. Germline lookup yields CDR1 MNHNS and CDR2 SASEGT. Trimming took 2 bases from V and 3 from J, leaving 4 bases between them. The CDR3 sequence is CASSETKETQYF. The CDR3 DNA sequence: TGTGCCAGCAGTGAAACCAAAGAGACCCAGTACTTC.

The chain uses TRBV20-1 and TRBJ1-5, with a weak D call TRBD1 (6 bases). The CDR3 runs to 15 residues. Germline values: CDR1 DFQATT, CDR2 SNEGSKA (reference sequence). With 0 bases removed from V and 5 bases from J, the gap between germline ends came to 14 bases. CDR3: CSAREGVGGYQPQHF. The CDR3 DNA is TGCAGTGCTAGAGAAGGGGTGGGGGGCTATCAGCCCCAGCATTTT.

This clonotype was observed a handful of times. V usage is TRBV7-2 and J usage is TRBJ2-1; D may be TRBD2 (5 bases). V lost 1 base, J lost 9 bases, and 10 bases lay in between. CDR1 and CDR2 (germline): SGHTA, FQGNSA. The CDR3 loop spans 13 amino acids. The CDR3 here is CASSLVSSGEQFF. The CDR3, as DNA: TGTGCCAGCAGCTTAGTGAGCAGCGGTGAGCAGTTCTTC.